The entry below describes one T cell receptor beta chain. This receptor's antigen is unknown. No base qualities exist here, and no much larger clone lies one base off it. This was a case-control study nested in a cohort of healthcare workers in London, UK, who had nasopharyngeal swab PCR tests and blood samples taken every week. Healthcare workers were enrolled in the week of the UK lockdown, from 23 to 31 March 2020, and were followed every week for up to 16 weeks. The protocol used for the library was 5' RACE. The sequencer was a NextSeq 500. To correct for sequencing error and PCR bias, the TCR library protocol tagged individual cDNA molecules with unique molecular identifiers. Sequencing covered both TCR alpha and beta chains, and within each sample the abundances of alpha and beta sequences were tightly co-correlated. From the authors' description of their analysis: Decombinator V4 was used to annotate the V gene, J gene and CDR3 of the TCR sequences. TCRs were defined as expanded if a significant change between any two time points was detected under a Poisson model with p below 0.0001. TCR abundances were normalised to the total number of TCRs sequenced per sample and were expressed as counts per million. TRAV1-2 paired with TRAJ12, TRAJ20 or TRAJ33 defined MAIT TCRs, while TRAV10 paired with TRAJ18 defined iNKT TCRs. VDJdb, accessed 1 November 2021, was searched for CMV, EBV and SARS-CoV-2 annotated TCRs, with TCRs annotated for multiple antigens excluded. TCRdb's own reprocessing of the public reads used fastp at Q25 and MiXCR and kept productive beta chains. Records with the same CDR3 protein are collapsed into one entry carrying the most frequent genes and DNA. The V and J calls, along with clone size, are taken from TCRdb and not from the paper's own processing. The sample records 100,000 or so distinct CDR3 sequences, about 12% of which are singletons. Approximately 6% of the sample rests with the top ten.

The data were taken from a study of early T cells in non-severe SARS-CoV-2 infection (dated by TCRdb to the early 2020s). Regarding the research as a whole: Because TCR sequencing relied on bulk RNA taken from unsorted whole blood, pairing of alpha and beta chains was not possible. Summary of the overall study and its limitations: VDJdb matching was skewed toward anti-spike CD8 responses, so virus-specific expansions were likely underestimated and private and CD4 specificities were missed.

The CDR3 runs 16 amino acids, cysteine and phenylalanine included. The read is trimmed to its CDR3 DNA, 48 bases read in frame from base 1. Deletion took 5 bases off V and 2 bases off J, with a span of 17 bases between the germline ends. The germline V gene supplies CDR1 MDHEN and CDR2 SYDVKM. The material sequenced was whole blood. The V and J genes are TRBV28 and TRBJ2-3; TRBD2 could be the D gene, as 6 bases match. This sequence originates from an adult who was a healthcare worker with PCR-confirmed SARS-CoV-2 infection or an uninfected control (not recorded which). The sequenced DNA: TGTGCCAGCAGTGCTCGGGGGAGCGGAGACACAGATACGCAGTATTTT. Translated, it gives CASSARGSGDTDTQYF.